Listed here are 19 T cell receptor beta chains from one sample, sequenced in a study of CD8 T cells in Susac syndrome. Reverse transcription used roughly 0.5 to 1 ug RNA and random hexamers. TCRdb reprocessed the immunoSEQ multiplex PCR reads with MiXCR, giving one entry per CDR3 protein. The sample has 45,000 or so distinct CDR3 sequences, roughly 93% seen once. The sample comprised CD8+ T cells from PBMCs. The receptors come from a human donor in good health.

The chain is built from TRBV3-1 and TRBJ2-1; D unresolved. This CDR3 has 12 amino acids. The germline V and J ends were trimmed by 0 bases and 8 bases, with 5 bases remaining between them. Germline V lookup: CDR1 LGHDT, CDR2 YNNKEL (reference sequence). The CDR3 DNA follows: TGTGCCAGCAGCCAAGACTTCTATGAGCAGTTCTTC. It specifies CASSQDFYEQFF.

The chain uses TRBV28 and TRBJ2-5; 8 bases are shared with TRBD1. With 6 bases clipped from V and 3 bases from J, the junction kept 6 bases outside the gene matches. CDR1 is MDHEN, CDR2 SYDVKM, per germline. CDR3 size: 14 residues. CDR3 nucleotide sequence: TGTGCCAGCAGCCATGGACAGGGTGAAGAGACCCAGTACTTC. Its translation is CASSHGQGEETQYF.

The V gene is TRBV27, the J gene TRBJ2-7; the D is unclear. V shed 1 base and J shed 5 bases, with 9 bases lying between them. CDR3 length: 13 residues. Germline V gives CDR1 MNHEY, CDR2 SMNVEV (reference sequence). The DNA of the CDR3 is TGTGCCAGCAGTTTATTCTCCCGGGACGAGCAGTACTTC. Protein product: CASSLFSRDEQYF.

This chain connects TRBV20-1 to TRBJ2-1; no reliable D call. Germline loops: CDR1 DFQATT, CDR2 SNEGSKA (reference sequence). This CDR3 region has 15 residues. V dropped 5 bases and J dropped 0 bases, with 14 bases sitting between them. Written as DNA, the CDR3 is TGCAGTGCTGTAAGCTACTCTTACTCCTACAATGAGCAGTTCTTC. Protein: CSAVSYSYSYNEQFF.

This clonotype was recorded a few times. The chain recombines TRBV9 with TRBJ2-3; 13 nucleotides match TRBD2. The length of the CDR3 is 16 residues. The trim removed 3 bases at V and 3 bases at J, leaving 4 bases unmatched. Per the germline V gene, CDR1 is SGDLS and CDR2 is YYNGEE. The CDR3 DNA reads TGTGCCAGCAGCGACACTAGCGGGAGGGTAACAGATACGCAGTATTTT. Translation: CASSDTSGRVTDTQYF. The whole variable domain, remainder taken from reference TRBV9 and TRBJ2-3, is DSGVTQTPKHLITATGQRVTLRCSPRSGDLSVYWYQQSLDQGLQFLIQYYNGEERAKGNILERFSAQQFPDLHSELNLSSLELGDSALYFCASSDTSGRVTDTQYFGPGTRLTVL.

The genes are TRBV19 and TRBJ2-7; no firm D call. This CDR3 is built from 12 residues. V lost 3 bases to trimming and J lost 6 bases, with 9 bases between them. Germline V lookup: CDR1 LNHDA, CDR2 SQIVND (reference sequence). In DNA form, the CDR3 reads TGTGCCAGTAGTATGGATAGGCTCGAGCAGTACTTC. Its translation is CASSMDRLEQYF.

This chain joins TRBV3-1 and TRBJ2-7; D not resolved. The CDR3 loop spans 14 amino acids. From germline, CDR1 is LGHDT and CDR2 YNNKEL (reference sequence). V lost 4 bases and J lost 4, with 14 bases in between. CDR3 DNA: TGTGCCAGCAGCCCACGGCGGAGCGAGTACGAGCAGTACTTC. It translates to CASSPRRSEYEQYF.

This clonotype has only one observation. The genes are TRBV13 and TRBJ2-7, with 8 bases identical to TRBD2. V dropped 6 bases and J dropped 2; count of bases not matched to a gene: 6. Per germline, CDR1 PRHDT and CDR2 FYEKMQ (reference sequence). CDR3 length equals 14 residues. The CDR3 is CASSSSGHAYEQYF. In DNA form, the CDR3 reads TGTGCCAGCAGTTCTAGCGGGCACGCCTACGAGCAGTACTTC.

This clonotype was counted only a few times. The chain has TRBV7-6 and TRBJ2-1; 8 bases are a match to TRBD2. The CDR3 covers 15 residues. V lost 6 bases to trimming and J lost 0 bases; unmatched junction nucleotides: 4. Germline-derived CDR1 and CDR2 are SGHVS and FNYEAQ. The CDR3 DNA reads TGTGCCAGCAGTCGCACTAGCGGCTCCTACAATGAGCAGTTCTTC. Its translation is CASSRTSGSYNEQFF.

The gene calls are TRBV28 and TRBJ2-1, with D possibly being TRBD2 (6 bases). This CDR3 is built from 15 residues. Trimming took off 3 bases at V and 2 bases at J, with 11 bases between the two ends. Germline V CDR1 and CDR2: MDHEN, SYDVKM. The CDR3 region has the DNA TGTGCCAGCAGTTTCCGCGGGGAAACCTACAATGAGCAGTTCTTC. As protein: CASSFRGETYNEQFF.

The V call is TRBV5-1, the J call TRBJ1-1; D is possibly TRBD1 (5 bases). This CDR3 region has 17 residues. Germline loops: CDR1 SGHRS, CDR2 YFSETQ. V gave up 1 base and J gave up 11 bases, with 27 bases separating them. CDR3 coding DNA: TGCGCCAGCAGCTTGCCCCGTGGCCCGACCGGGGACGTTGACGCTTTCTTT. This encodes CASSLPRGPTGDVDAFF.

The chain is built from TRBV7-6 and TRBJ2-1; 7 positions match TRBD2. J lost 9 bases, V lost 0 bases, and 8 bases had no gene match. The CDR3 contains 15 residues. Germline assignment: CDR1 SGHVS and CDR2 FNYEAQ. CDR3 sequence (DNA): TGTGCCAGCAGCTTAGCAGCATCAGGCGGGAGTGAGCAGTTCTTC. Its translation: CASSLAASGGSEQFF.

This clonotype appeared once. The chain uses TRBV18 and TRBJ1-2, with TRBD1 as a possible D gene (5 bases). Germline V gene sequence: CDR1 KGHSH, CDR2 LQKENI. The CDR3 is made up of 14 amino acids. The V end lost 3 bases, the J end lost 5 bases, and 13 bases lay between the germline ends. DNA of the CDR3: TGTGCCAGCTCACCTACGGGAGAGGGGTATGGCTACACCTTC. This encodes CASSPTGEGYGYTF.

This clonotype was seen only once. The CDR3 spells CRPSEQETQYF. CDR3 coding DNA: TGTCGGCCTAGCGAGCAAGAGACCCAGTACTTC. The rearrangement uses TRBV3-1 and TRBJ2-5; tentatively, D is TRBD2 (6 bases). The CDR3 consists of 11 residues. CDR1 and CDR2 (germline): LGHDT, YNNKEL (reference sequence).

The V and J genes are TRBV7-9 and TRBJ1-1, with 8 bases fitting TRBD1. Trimming took 1 base from V and 7 from J; bases not matched to a gene: 5. The CDR3 consists of 14 residues. Germline assignment: CDR1 SEHNR and CDR2 FQNEAQ (reference sequence). The CDR3 sequence is CASSLDRGTVEAFF. CDR3 nucleotide sequence: TGTGCCAGCAGCTTAGACAGGGGGACTGTTGAAGCTTTCTTT.

The rearrangement joins TRBV28 to TRBJ2-3, with D unclear. The CDR3 covers 16 residues. Germline loops: CDR1 MDHEN, CDR2 SYDVKM. The V end was cut by 6 bases, the J end by 0 bases, with 16 bases between. The CDR3 here is CASSPARTTSTDTQYF. The CDR3 coding sequence is TGTGCCAGCAGCCCCGCCAGAACCACTAGCACAGATACGCAGTATTTT.

CDR3 region: CASSIWGNTNNEQFF. The CDR3 DNA is TGTGCCAGTAGTATATGGGGGAACACCAACAATGAGCAGTTCTTC. The chain recombines TRBV19 with TRBJ2-1; D assignment may be TRBD1 or TRBD2 (5 bases each). The CDR3 extends over 15 amino acids. The germline V gene has CDR1 LNHDA and CDR2 SQIVND (reference sequence). V was pared by 2 bases and J by 5 bases, with 13 bases between.

The rearrangement links TRBV29-1 to TRBJ2-5; unclear D gene. The V end was cut by 4 bases, the J end by 3 bases, with 9 bases between. The CDR3 consists of 12 residues. CDR1 and CDR2 (germline): SQVTM, ANQGSEA. CDR3 nucleotide sequence: TGCAGCGTTGTCGGCAGAAAAGAGACCCAGTACTTC. Protein sequence: CSVVGRKETQYF.

A few counts support this clonotype. The genes are TRBV6-5 and TRBJ2-2; maybe TRBD1 (6 bases). CDR3 length: 12 amino acids. The V gene's germline CDR1 is MNHEY and CDR2 SVGAGI. Deletions cut 4 bases from V and 6 bases from J, with 6 bases between. CDR3 amino acids: CASSSGAGELFF. The CDR3 nucleotides read TGTGCCAGCAGTTCAGGGGCCGGGGAGCTGTTTTTT.